This T cell receptor (beta chain) is from a study of beta chain features in type 1 diabetes. Background on the study: Patients did not differ from healthy donors in age, gender or cell yield. Sorted cell examination encompassed over 90,000,000 cells across all samples. Study observations and caveats: The question left open here concerned HLA type influencing TCRB rearrangement. In type 1 diabetes patients, VDJ junctions had fewer insertions; deletions at these junctions were more frequent. Moderate but significant shortening of TCRB CDR3s was recorded in all four CD4+ subsets from Type 1 diabetes patients.

Germline CDR1 reads LGHNA; CDR2 reads YSLEER. The CDR3 length is 13 residues. Trimming cost V 0 bases and J 9 bases, with 9 bases left between them. The sequenced template was cDNA made from the entire isolated RNA. Method: immunoSEQ multiplex PCR; TCRdb's copy keeps in-frame clones and lacks some. The sample has 150,000 to 200,000 clones, around 8% seen once. This clone was seen more than once but under ten times. The antigen remains undetermined. Sequencing was carried out using central memory CD4+ T cells from blood. This TCR was sampled from a woman aged 18-29 years with type 1 diabetes. The chain carries TRBV4-3 and TRBJ1-5, with D possibly being TRBD1 (5 bases). CDR3: CASSQEKGLPQHF. The CDR3 DNA reads TGCGCCAGCAGCCAAGAAAAGGGGTTGCCCCAGCATTTT.